This T cell receptor (beta chain) emerged from a study of cytomegalovirus exposure and HLA in healthy donors. It was with 60 Vbeta and 13 Jbeta primers that the PCR ran. Assay: immunoSEQ multiplex PCR; the TCRdb copy retains only in-frame clones and omits some. In all, the sample yields roughly 100,000 clones. The CDR3 spans 15 residues. With 1 base removed from V and 2 bases from J, the gap between germline ends came to 9 bases. CDR1 is SGHTA and CDR2 is FQGNSA in the germline V gene. The chain carries TRBV7-2 and TRBJ2-1; D possibly corresponds to TRBD2 (5 bases). What was sequenced was PBMCs. The TCR comes from a man aged 35 to 55 in good health and CMV-seronegative. In nucleotides, the CDR3 is TGTGCCAGCAGCTTAGGAGGGATACCCTACAATGAGCAGTTCTTC. Translated: CASSLGGIPYNEQFF.